A single sample gave rise to the 2 T cell receptor beta chains below, sequenced in a study of cytomegalovirus exposure and HLA in healthy donors. This PCR relied on a set of 60 Vbeta primers and 13 Jbeta primers. Assay used: immunoSEQ multiplex PCR; TCRdb lists only in-frame clones, some missing. The sample lists 180,000 or so clones; 65% to 80% were seen once. Sequencing input: PBMCs. Source of these receptors: a woman between 25 and 40 years old in good health and CMV-seropositive.

This chain connects TRBV9 to TRBJ1-1; D not certain. V lost 4 bases, J lost 8 bases, and 6 bases lay in between. CDR3 length equals 10 residues. CDR1 SGDLS and CDR2 YYNGEE come from the germline V gene. The CDR3 spells CASSPVEAFF. The CDR3 DNA follows: TGTGCCAGCAGCCCCGTAGAAGCTTTCTTT.

This clone occurred a few times. This rearrangement joins TRBV7-4 to TRBJ2-7; no clear D gene. The V end lost 4 bases, the J end lost 3 bases, and 13 bases lay between the germline ends. CDR1 is SGHVT and CDR2 is SQSDAQ in the germline V gene. The CDR3 extends over 14 amino acids. The CDR3 is CASSYLAFNYEQYF. For the CDR3, the DNA is TGTGCCAGCAGCTATCTGGCTTTCAACTACGAGCAGTACTTC.